This T cell receptor beta chain was documented in a study of post-analysis software for immune sequencing data. Study overall: The study covered relapsing-remitting, secondary progressive and progressive-relapsing courses of multiple sclerosis.

Germline lookup yields CDR1 SNHLY and CDR2 FYNNEI. The CDR3 totals 14 residues. Trimming cost V 0 bases and J 9 bases, with 14 bases left between them. Regarding the study as a whole: In patients, TRBV5-6, TRBV5-1 and TRBV20-1 belonged to four or five TRBV segments found more frequently than in controls.

About this clonotype: Its antigen is currently unknown.

Unique molecular identifiers were present in the TCR beta cDNA libraries. Each sample of roughly 0.9 to 11 million input T cells yielded around 500,000 cDNA molecules, so each molecule approximated one T cell. TCRdb ran MiXCR on the PCR reads and lists one entry per CDR3 protein. The sample lists about 540,000 distinct CDR3 sequences; roughly 34% were seen once. Sample: blood. The chain recombines TRBV2 with TRBJ2-5, with D possibly being TRBD2 (5 bases). The receptor's source is a girl aged 2-17 years with multiple sclerosis. CDR3 sequence: CASSEALEELSQYF. The CDR3 DNA reads as TGTGCCAGCAGTGAAGCGCTGGAGGAATTGTCCCAGTACTTC. Together with reference TRBV2 and TRBJ2-5, the CDR3 gives the full variable domain: EPEVTQTPSHQVTQMGQEVILRCVPISNHLYFYWYRQILGQKVEFLVSFYNNEISEKSEIFDDQFSVERPDGSNFTLKIRSTKLEDSAMYFCASSEALEELSQYFGPGTRLLVL.